The sequence of this T cell receptor (beta chain) was determined in a study of regulatory dendritic cells for organ transplantation. Study results and caveats: Mature dendritic cells appeared to drive more memory CD8+ clonal expansion than regulatory ones. Of resting T cell subsets, memory CD8+ had the most alloreactive clonotypes.

Clones were read by immunoSEQ multiplex PCR, and TCRdb kept only the in-frame ones, dropping some. The data show fewer than 13,000 clones, with 65% to 85% seen just once and approximately 20% held by the top ten. CDR3 length: 16 amino acids. V shed 7 bases and J shed 4 bases, with 22 bases lying between them. CDR1 is SEHNR and CDR2 is FQNEAQ in the germline V gene (reference sequence). With respect to this clone: The target antigen is unknown.

This TCR derives from a human donor in good health. The sequencing sample was made of memory CD8+ T cells from blood. Documented subset: CD45RO+ memory T cells. The chain has TRBV7-9 and TRBJ1-2, with D possibly being TRBD1 (5 bases). The CDR3 DNA reads as TGTGCCAGCAACCGATTCCGGGACGCTGGATTCTATGGCTACACCTTC. This codes for CASNRFRDAGFYGYTF. Complete variable domain (other parts from reference TRBV7-9 and TRBJ1-2): DTGVSQNPRHKITKRGQNVTFRCDPISEHNRLYWYRQTLGQGPEFLTYFQNEAQLEKSRLLSDRFSAERPKGSFSTLEIQRTEQGDSAMYLCASNRFRDAGFYGYTFGSGTRLTVV.